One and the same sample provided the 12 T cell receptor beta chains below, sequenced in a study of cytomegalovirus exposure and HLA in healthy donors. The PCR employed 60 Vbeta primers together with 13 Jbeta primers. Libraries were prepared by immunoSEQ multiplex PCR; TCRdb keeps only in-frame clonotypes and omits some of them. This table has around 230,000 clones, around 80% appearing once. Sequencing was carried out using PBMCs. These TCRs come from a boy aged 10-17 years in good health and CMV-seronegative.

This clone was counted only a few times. The CDR3 nucleotides are TGCAGCGTGAAGAAGGGGACAGGGGGCCTCAACATTCAGTACTTC. Its translation is CSVKKGTGGLNIQYF. The chain uses TRBV29-1 and TRBJ2-4, with 12 bases lining up with TRBD1. CDR1 and CDR2 (germline): SQVTM, ANQGSEA. This CDR3 contains 15 residues. The ends lost 6 bases at V and 7 bases at J; junction bases unmatched: 10.

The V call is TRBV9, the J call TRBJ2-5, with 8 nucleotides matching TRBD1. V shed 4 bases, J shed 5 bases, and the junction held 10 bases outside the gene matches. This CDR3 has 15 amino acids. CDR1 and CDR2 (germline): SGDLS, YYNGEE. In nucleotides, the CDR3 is TGTGCCAGCAGCCTCACGCAGGGGGCAGGGGAGACCCAGTACTTC. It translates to CASSLTQGAGETQYF.

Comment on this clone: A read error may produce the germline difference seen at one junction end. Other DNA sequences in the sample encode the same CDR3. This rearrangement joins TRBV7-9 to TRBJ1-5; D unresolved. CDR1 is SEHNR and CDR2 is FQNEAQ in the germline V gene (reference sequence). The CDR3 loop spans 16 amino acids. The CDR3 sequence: CASSSGRAGDYQPQHF. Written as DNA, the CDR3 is TGCGCCAGCAGCTCCGGCCGGGCCGGGGATTATCAGCCCCAGCATTTT.

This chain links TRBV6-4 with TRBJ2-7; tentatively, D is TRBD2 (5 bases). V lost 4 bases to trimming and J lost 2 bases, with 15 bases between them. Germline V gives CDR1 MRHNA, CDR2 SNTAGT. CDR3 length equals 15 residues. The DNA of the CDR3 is TGTGCCAGCAGTGTGTTAAGCGGATTTACCTACGAGCAGTACTTC. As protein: CASSVLSGFTYEQYF.

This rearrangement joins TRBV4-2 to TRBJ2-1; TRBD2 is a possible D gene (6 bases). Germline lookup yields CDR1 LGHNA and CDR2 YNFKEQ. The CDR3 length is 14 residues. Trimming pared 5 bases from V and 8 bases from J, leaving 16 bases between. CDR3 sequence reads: CASSLGRWGDEQFF. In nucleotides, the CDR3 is TGTGCCAGCAGCTTGGGGCGGTGGGGGGATGAGCAGTTCTTC.

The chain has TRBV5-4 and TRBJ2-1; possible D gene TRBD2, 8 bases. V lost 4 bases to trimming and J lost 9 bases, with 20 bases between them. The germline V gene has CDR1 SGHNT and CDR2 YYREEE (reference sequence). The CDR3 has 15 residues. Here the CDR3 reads CASSTRDSAGGEQFF. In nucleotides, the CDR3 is TGTGCCAGCAGCACCCGGGACAGCGCGGGGGGTGAGCAGTTCTTC.

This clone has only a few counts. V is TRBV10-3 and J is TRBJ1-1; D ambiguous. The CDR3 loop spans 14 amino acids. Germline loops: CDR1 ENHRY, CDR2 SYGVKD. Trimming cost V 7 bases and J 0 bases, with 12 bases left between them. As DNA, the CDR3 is TGTGCCATCAAGAGGGCGGAGATGAACACTGAAGCTTTCTTT. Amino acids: CAIKRAEMNTEAFF.

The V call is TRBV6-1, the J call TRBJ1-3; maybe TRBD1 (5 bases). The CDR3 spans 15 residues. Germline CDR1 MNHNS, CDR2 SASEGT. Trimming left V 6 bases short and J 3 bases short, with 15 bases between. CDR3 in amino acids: CASSSRESNGNTIYF. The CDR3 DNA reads TGTGCCAGCAGCTCCAGGGAAAGTAATGGAAACACCATATATTTT.

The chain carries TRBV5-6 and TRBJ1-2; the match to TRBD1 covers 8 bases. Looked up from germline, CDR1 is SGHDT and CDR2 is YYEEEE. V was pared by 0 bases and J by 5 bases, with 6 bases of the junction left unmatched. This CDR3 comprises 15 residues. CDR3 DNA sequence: TGTGCCAGCAGCTTGGGGGGAACAGGGGGGTATGGCTACACCTTC. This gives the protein CASSLGGTGGYGYTF.

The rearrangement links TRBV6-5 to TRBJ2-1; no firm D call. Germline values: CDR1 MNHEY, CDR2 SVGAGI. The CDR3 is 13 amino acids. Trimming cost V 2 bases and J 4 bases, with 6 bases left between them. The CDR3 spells CASSYGPYNEQFF. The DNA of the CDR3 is TGTGCCAGCAGTTACGGGCCGTACAATGAGCAGTTCTTC.

The CDR3 here is CASSRGLTYYNEQFF. CDR3 DNA sequence: TGTGCCAGCAGCCGGGGACTAACCTATTACAATGAGCAGTTCTTC. The chain carries TRBV7-9 and TRBJ2-1; 7 bases line up with TRBD2. V was clipped by 5 bases and J by 4 bases; unmatched bases: 8. CDR1 SEHNR and CDR2 FQNEAQ come from the germline V gene (reference sequence). The CDR3 runs 15 residues.

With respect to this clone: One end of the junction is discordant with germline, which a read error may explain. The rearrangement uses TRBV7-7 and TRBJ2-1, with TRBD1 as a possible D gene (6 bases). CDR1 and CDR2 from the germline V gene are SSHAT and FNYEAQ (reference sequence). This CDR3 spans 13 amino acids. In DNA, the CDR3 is TGTGCTAGCAGCTTGGACAGAAACAATGAGCAGTTCTTC. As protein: CASSLDRNNEQFF.